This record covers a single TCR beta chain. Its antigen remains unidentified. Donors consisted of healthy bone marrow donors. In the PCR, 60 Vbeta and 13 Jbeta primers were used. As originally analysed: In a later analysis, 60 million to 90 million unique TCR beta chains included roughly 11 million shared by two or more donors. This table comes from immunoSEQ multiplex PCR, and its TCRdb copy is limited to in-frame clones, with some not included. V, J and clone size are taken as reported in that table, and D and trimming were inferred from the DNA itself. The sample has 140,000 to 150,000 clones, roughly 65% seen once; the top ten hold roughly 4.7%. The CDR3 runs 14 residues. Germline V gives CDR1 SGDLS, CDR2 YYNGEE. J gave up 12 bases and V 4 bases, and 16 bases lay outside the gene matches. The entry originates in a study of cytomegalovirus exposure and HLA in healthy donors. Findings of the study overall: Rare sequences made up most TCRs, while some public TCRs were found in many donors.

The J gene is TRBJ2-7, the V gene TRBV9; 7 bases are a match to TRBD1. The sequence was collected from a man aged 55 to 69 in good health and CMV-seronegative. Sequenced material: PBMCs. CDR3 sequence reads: CASSLRQGVGELYF. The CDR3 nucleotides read TGTGCCAGCAGCCTCCGACAGGGCGTCGGCGAATTGTACTTC.